The rows below give T cell receptor beta chains drawn from one sample of a study of CD8+CD57+ T cells in acquired aplastic anemia. TCRdb processed the reads anew with MiXCR; each CDR3 protein has one entry. Of about 250,000 distinct CDR3 sequences listed, approximately 45% are singletons. Material for sequencing was sorted CD4+, CD8+, or CD8+CD57+ T cells (not recorded which) from PBMCs. Receptors originate from a human donor with aplastic anemia. The conserved cysteine and the conserved F or W are not part of the CDR3 here. A D gene is named only where the DNA matches it firmly. Some rows mark clone size as missing; the rest say once, few, many or name a class of expanded clone.

V,size,D,J,CDR3
TRBV15,NA,TRBD1,TRBJ1-4,ATSRDLRLTGGRYEKLF
TRBV4-1,many,NA,TRBJ2-6,ASSQVHPLDSGANVLT
TRBV7-2,few,NA,TRBJ1-4,ASSLVGEKLF
TRBV19,NA,TRBD1,TRBJ2-5,ASATGQTQY
TRBV5-8,many,NA,TRBJ2-6,ASSHEGTASGANVLT
TRBV15,NA,NA,TRBJ1-5,AKGRAGNQPQH
TRBV2,NA,TRBD1,TRBJ1-1,ASRETGDRPF
TRBV20-1,NA,NA,TRBJ1-6,SASDGSSSYNSPLH
TRBV5-1,NA,NA,TRBJ1-6,ASSLTGQPLH
TRBV12-3/TRBV12-4,many,TRBD1,TRBJ1-1,ASSFLDRGAGDTEAF
TRBV6-5,NA,NA,TRBJ2-7,ASSYGVEHTPTYEQY
TRBV5-1,once,NA,TRBJ2-7,ASRDLWQQY
TRBV13,NA,TRBD1,TRBJ1-1,TSSLSDRRDDTEAF
TRBV29-1,many,TRBD1,TRBJ2-7,SVADGQAYEQY
TRBV5-8,NA,NA,TRBJ1-2,ASSLDGRYGYT
TRBV30,few,NA,TRBJ1-6,AWSQPYNSPLH
TRBV4-1,few,NA,TRBJ2-3,ASSLEQERTDTQY